Below are 17 T cell receptor beta chains sequenced from a single sample in a study of CD8+ T cells in alopecia areata. The treatment: oral pan-JAK inhibitor, 5-10 mg twice daily. cDNA reverse transcribed from extracted RNA served as the sequencing template. Method: immunoSEQ multiplex PCR; TCRdb's copy keeps in-frame clones and lacks some. The sample consists of roughly 190,000 clones, roughly three fifths of them appearing once. The sample here was CD4+ T cells sorted from blood, taken at week 4, from a patient treated with tofacitinib. These receptors all stem from a human donor with alopecia areata.

This clone was seen a few times. This chain links TRBV14 with TRBJ1-1; D not resolved. Germline assignment: CDR1 SGHDN and CDR2 FVKESK. The germline V and J ends were trimmed by 0 bases and 0 bases, with 11 bases remaining between them. The CDR3 runs to 16 residues. The CDR3 bases are TGTGCCAGCAGCCAAGATGGGCGGCAGATGAACACTGAAGCTTTCTTT. The encoded protein is CASSQDGRQMNTEAFF.

For this clone: In the same sample, other DNA sequences code for this CDR3. This rearrangement joins TRBV5-1 to TRBJ2-5, with a weak D call TRBD1 (6 bases). V was clipped by 4 bases and J by 2 bases, with 9 bases between them. This CDR3 is 13 amino acids long. CDR1 and CDR2 (germline): SGHRS, YFSETQ. The CDR3 bases are TGCGCCAGCAGCAGGGGGATACAAGAGACCCAGTACTTC. Translating it yields CASSRGIQETQYF.

J is TRBJ1-1 and V is TRBV15; TRBD1 matches 10 bases. The CDR3 is 18 residues long. Germline V lookup: CDR1 LNHNV, CDR2 YYDKDF (reference sequence). V lost 0 bases, J lost 4 bases, and 11 bases stayed unmatched. The CDR3 DNA reads as TGTGCCACCAGCAGAGATCTACCCGGGACAGGGGAGGGCACTGAAGCTTTCTTT. It codes for CATSRDLPGTGEGTEAFF.

This clone was detected a few times. This rearrangement joins TRBV4-2 to TRBJ1-5, with a weak D call TRBD1 (6 bases). This CDR3 has 16 residues. Trimming cost V 0 bases and J 6 bases, with 15 bases left between them. Germline V lookup: CDR1 LGHNA, CDR2 YNFKEQ. The CDR3 loop is CASSQDLGGYGQPQHF. DNA of the CDR3: TGTGCCAGCAGCCAAGATCTAGGGGGGTATGGTCAGCCCCAGCATTTT.

The genes are TRBV6-6 and TRBJ1-2, with D hard to call. This CDR3 has 13 amino acids. Trimming cost V 6 bases and J 2 bases, with 10 bases left between them. CDR1 is MNHNY, CDR2 SVGAGI, per germline (reference sequence). The CDR3 nucleotides are TGTGCCAGCAGCCCGGGAGTAAACTATGGCTACACCTTC. As protein: CASSPGVNYGYTF.

The chain links TRBV4-1 to TRBJ2-6; 7 positions match TRBD1. This CDR3 contains 17 residues. Germline CDR1 reads MGHRA; CDR2 reads YSYEKL. Unmatched junction bases numbered 4, after V lost 1 base and J lost 1 base. The CDR3, as DNA: TGCGCCAGCAGCCAAGGCCCGGGACAGTCTGGGGCCAACGTCCTGACTTTC. This sequence encodes CASSQGPGQSGANVLTF.

This clone is a singleton in its sample. This chain uses TRBV4-1 with TRBJ2-3; no definite D call. Trimming removed 1 base at V and 1 base at J, with 12 bases between. The CDR3 has 16 amino acids. The V gene's germline CDR1 is MGHRA and CDR2 YSYEKL. CDR3 DNA sequence: TGCGCCAGCAGCCAAGTTTTGGCAGGAGGCACAGATACGCAGTATTTT. Translation: CASSQVLAGGTDTQYF.

V gene TRBV27 combines with J gene TRBJ1-2; 8 bases are a match to TRBD1. From germline, CDR1 is MNHEY and CDR2 SMNVEV (reference sequence). V lost 5 bases and J lost 4; bases outside the gene matches: 3. This CDR3 spans 13 amino acids. DNA of the CDR3: TGTGCCAGCAGTCGAGACAGGGGCTATGGCTACACCTTC. It translates to CASSRDRGYGYTF.

The chain combines TRBV2 with TRBJ1-1; D not resolved. The germline V gene has CDR1 SNHLY and CDR2 FYNNEI. Trimming took 6 bases from V and 1 from J, leaving 9 bases between them. The CDR3 is 13 residues long. In nucleotides, the CDR3 is TGTGCCAGCAGAAGGACCGAGAACACTGAAGCTTTCTTT. Its translation: CASRRTENTEAFF.

This clone was seen more than once but under ten times. V is TRBV28 and J is TRBJ2-1; 7 positions match TRBD1. Germline V gene lookup returns CDR1 MDHEN and CDR2 SYDVKM. This CDR3 spans 14 amino acids. V shed 4 bases and J 13 bases; nucleotides not matched to a gene: 13. CDR3 in amino acids: CASSWTGSGDRQFF. DNA for the CDR3: TGTGCCAGCAGTTGGACAGGATCCGGCGATCGTCAGTTCTTC.

This rearrangement joins TRBV19 to TRBJ1-2, with 8 bases lining up with TRBD1. The J segment lost 7 bases and the V segment lost 6 bases, leaving 10 bases of the junction unmatched. Germline V CDR1 and CDR2: LNHDA, SQIVND (reference sequence). CDR3 length: 14 residues. The CDR3 sequence: CASSWDRPGGGYTF. In DNA, the CDR3 is TGTGCCAGTAGCTGGGACAGGCCTGGAGGTGGCTACACCTTC.

The chain recombines TRBV30 with TRBJ1-5, with D unresolved. CDR1 is GTSNPN and CDR2 is SVGIG in the germline V gene (reference sequence). The CDR3 is 14 residues long. V dropped 2 bases and J dropped 5 bases, with 13 bases sitting between them. The CDR3 sequence: CAWSKAGMHQPQHF. The CDR3 region has the DNA TGTGCCTGGAGTAAGGCAGGTATGCATCAGCCCCAGCATTTT.

The gene calls are TRBV5-6 and TRBJ2-5; the D is unclear. The V and J ends lost 1 base and 2 bases respectively, with 9 bases between them. The CDR3 has 14 residues. The germline gives CDR1 SGHDT, CDR2 YYEEEE. The CDR3 DNA reads TGTGCCAGCAGCTTGTATGGACCGCAAGAGACCCAGTACTTC. Protein sequence: CASSLYGPQETQYF.

The sample holds one count of this clone. This chain links TRBV6-5 with TRBJ2-3; D gene ambiguous. V lost 7 bases and J lost 1, with 6 bases in between. Looked up from germline, CDR1 is MNHEY and CDR2 is SVGAGI. The CDR3 covers 12 residues. As DNA, the CDR3 is TGTGCCAGCAAACGGGGCACAGATACGCAGTATTTT. Translation gives CASKRGTDTQYF.

The chain links TRBV29-1 to TRBJ1-2; TRBD1 matches at 7 bases. The ends lost 3 bases at V and 5 bases at J; junction bases unmatched: 0. Germline CDR1 SQVTM, CDR2 ANQGSEA. CDR3 size: 11 residues. CDR3 residues: CSVETGYGYTF. In nucleotides, the CDR3 is TGCAGCGTTGAGACAGGGTATGGCTACACCTTC.

The chain uses TRBV15 and TRBJ1-5; D gene unclear. The germline V and J ends were trimmed by 0 bases and 7 bases, with 7 bases remaining between them. Germline CDR1 and CDR2: LNHNV and YYDKDF (reference sequence). CDR3 length: 13 amino acids. Here the CDR3 DNA reads TGTGCCACCAGCAGAGAAAGGACGCAGCCCCAGCATTTT. It specifies CATSRERTQPQHF.

The chain employs TRBV2 and TRBJ2-3; possibly TRBD1 for D (6 bases). Trimming shortened V by 10 bases and J by 2 bases, and 10 bases separated the two germline ends. This CDR3 region has 12 residues. Germline-derived CDR1 and CDR2 are SNHLY and FYNNEI. The CDR3 loop reads CATRTDTDTQYF. The CDR3, as DNA: TGTGCCACCAGGACAGACACAGATACGCAGTATTTT.